The 20 T cell receptor beta chains listed next were all sequenced from one sample in a study of T cell repertoires in cytomegalovirus infection. In TCRdb, the reads were re-called with MiXCR into one record per CDR3 protein. The table has about 770,000 distinct CDR3 sequences, around 29% seen once; the top ten hold about an eighth. These receptors' targets are unknown. The sample consisted of cultured CD8+ T cells from PBMCs, taken from culture after CMV antigen stimulation. The origin of the receptors is a human donor in good health (CMV status not recorded). Some clones in this sample may be carry-over from other donors' samples.

This clonotype has only a few counts. The CDR3 nucleotides are TGTGCCAGCAGTTTATCAGCCAGGGGCAACTATGGCTACACCTTC. Encoded protein: CASSLSARGNYGYTF. The V gene is TRBV27, the J gene TRBJ1-2; D is perhaps TRBD1 (6 bases). This CDR3 comprises 15 residues. With 0 bases removed from V and 2 bases from J, the gap between germline ends came to 10 bases. Looked up from germline, CDR1 is MNHEY and CDR2 is SMNVEV (reference sequence).

This sequence joins TRBV7-4 and TRBJ1-1; 7 bases line up with TRBD1. Germline CDR1 SGHVT, CDR2 SQSDAQ. The CDR3 is 14 amino acids. The J segment lost 6 bases and the V segment lost 5 bases, leaving 9 bases of the junction unmatched. The CDR3 spells CASSPSTGIPEAFF. The CDR3 DNA is TGTGCCAGCAGCCCCTCGACAGGGATCCCTGAAGCTTTCTTT.

The CDR3 loop is CASTSGGGDYEQYV. The CDR3 region has the DNA TGTGCCAGCACGAGCGGGGGGGGCGACTACGAGCAGTACGTC. This chain connects TRBV5-6 to TRBJ2-7, with 10 bases that match TRBD2. Germline V gene sequence: CDR1 SGHDT, CDR2 YYEEEE. Trimming took 6 bases from V and 3 from J; bases not matched to a gene: 6. The CDR3 has 14 residues.

This clonotype was found many times. The chain has TRBV7-6 and TRBJ1-1; unclear D gene. The CDR3 spans 11 residues. V was cut by 10 bases and J by 0 bases, with 6 bases left in between. Germline CDR1 SGHVS, CDR2 FNYEAQ. This CDR3 is CATALNTEAFF. CDR3 nucleotide sequence: TGTGCCACCGCCTTGAACACTGAAGCTTTCTTT.

On this clonotype: The junction differs from germline at one of its ends, possibly a read error. The chain carries TRBV2 and TRBJ2-1; no clear D gene. Germline assignment: CDR1 SNHLY and CDR2 FYNNEI. CDR3 length: 15 residues. CDR3 coding DNA: TGTACCAGCAGTGATCCAGTCGGCTCCTACAATGAGCAGTTCTTC. Protein product: CTSSDPVGSYNEQFF.

The V call is TRBV11-2, the J call TRBJ2-7; D unresolved. V shed 5 bases and J shed 3 bases, with 29 bases lying between them. The CDR3 has 19 amino acids. Germline V gene sequence: CDR1 SGHAT, CDR2 FQNNGV. In DNA, the CDR3 is TGTGCCAGCAGCCCCTTTGTAGGGAACGGTCACCTGTCGTTCTACGAGCAGTACTTC. Translation: CASSPFVGNGHLSFYEQYF.

Ten or more counts support this clonotype. The chain carries TRBV7-6 and TRBJ2-3, with 7 nucleotides matching TRBD1. CDR1 SGHVS and CDR2 FNYEAQ come from the germline V gene. There are 16 residues in the CDR3. After removal of 4 bases from V and 4 bases from J, the junction contained 11 bases not matched to a gene. CDR3 coding DNA: TGTGCCAGCAGCTCTAAGACAGGGCCCCTCCCAGATACGCAGTATTTT. Protein product: CASSSKTGPLPDTQYF.

This clonotype was recorded a few times. The chain has TRBV19 and TRBJ1-1; TRBD1 agrees at 8 bases. J gave up 8 bases and V 8 bases, and 10 bases lay outside the gene matches. The germline gives CDR1 LNHDA, CDR2 SQIVND (reference sequence). CDR3 length: 13 amino acids. In DNA form, the CDR3 reads TGTGCCAGTCGACCCGGACAGGGAGCGGAAGCTTTCTTT. Translated, it gives CASRPGQGAEAFF.

This clonotype occurred a few times. The V gene is TRBV12-3 or TRBV12-4, the J gene TRBJ1-1; 7 bases match TRBD1. The CDR3 consists of 13 residues. Unmatched junction bases numbered 5, after V lost 3 bases and J lost 7 bases. The CDR3 here is CASSFSRGGEAFF. The DNA of the CDR3 is TGTGCCAGCAGTTTTAGCAGGGGGGGTGAAGCTTTCTTT.

In DNA form, the CDR3 reads TGTGCCAGCGGGTGGCTCTCAAACAATGAGCAGTTCTTC. This codes for CASGWLSNNEQFF. This chain uses TRBV6-1 with TRBJ2-1; no clear D. V lost 8 bases to trimming and J lost 5 bases, with 13 bases between them. The germline V gene has CDR1 MNHNS and CDR2 SASEGT. This CDR3 has 13 residues.

This chain links TRBV15 with TRBJ2-4; D gene unclear. V was trimmed by 1 base and J by 0 bases, leaving 19 bases between them. From germline, CDR1 is LNHNV and CDR2 YYDKDF (reference sequence). CDR3 length: 19 residues. CDR3 in amino acids: CATSRVNIGSGLAKNIQYF. The CDR3 nucleotides are TGTGCCACCAGCAGAGTGAATATCGGGTCTGGCCTAGCCAAAAACATTCAGTACTTC.

The chain uses TRBV27 and TRBJ1-3; D uncertain. Germline loops: CDR1 MNHEY, CDR2 SMNVEV (reference sequence). The V end was cut by 5 bases, the J end by 4 bases, with 9 bases between. The length of the CDR3 is 13 residues. CDR3 in amino acids: CASSSLGGNTIYF. For the CDR3, the DNA is TGTGCCAGCAGTAGTTTAGGCGGAAACACCATATATTTT.

This clonotype showed up just a few times. V usage is TRBV7-6 and J usage is TRBJ2-1; the match to TRBD2 covers 8 bases. Per germline, CDR1 SGHVS and CDR2 FNYEAQ. The length of the CDR3 is 15 residues. V trimming: 5 bases; J trimming: 8 bases; junction bases outside the gene matches: 11. The CDR3 nucleotides read TGTGCCAGCAGCCCTGGACTAGCCACGCAATATGAGCAGTTCTTC. It yields the protein CASSPGLATQYEQFF. The full variable domain, rest sourced from reference TRBV7-6 and TRBJ2-1, is GAGVSQSPRYKVTKRGQDVALRCDPISGHVSLYWYRQALGQGPEFLTYFNYEAQQDKSGLPNDRFSAERPEGSISTLTIQRTEQRDSAMYRCASSPGLATQYEQFFGPGTRLTVL.

CDR3 DNA: TGTGCCAGCAGTTACTCGAAATTACGGAGCTCCTACGAGCAGTACTTC. Protein product: CASSYSKLRSSYEQYF. This sequence joins TRBV6-2 or TRBV6-3 and TRBJ2-7; no clear D gene. The V gene lost 0 bases and the J gene lost 0 bases, with 12 bases spanning the gap. Germline V gives CDR1 MNHEY, CDR2 SVGEGT. There are 16 residues in the CDR3.

Worth noting for this clonotype: A much larger clone sits a single nucleotide away, making a read error possible. V is TRBV7-8 and J is TRBJ2-5, with D maybe TRBD2 (7 bases). The V and J ends lost 5 bases and 5 bases respectively, with 27 bases between them. The germline V gene encodes CDR1 SGHVS and CDR2 FQNEAQ. The CDR3 length is 18 residues. CDR3 protein: CASSPGDLAGALGETQYF. The CDR3 DNA is TGTGCCAGCAGCCCCGGGGACCTCGCGGGGGCGCTCGGGGAGACCCAGTACTTC.

This clonotype has more than one count but fewer than ten. J is TRBJ2-1 and V is TRBV11-3, with TRBD2 identical over 12 bases. Per the germline V gene, CDR1 is SGHNT and CDR2 is YENEEA. The CDR3 is made up of 14 amino acids. Unmatched junction bases numbered 4, after V lost 5 bases and J lost 8 bases. CDR3 in DNA: TGTGCCAGCAGCGGGACTAGCGGGCCCCATGAGCAGTTCTTC. Residues: CASSGTSGPHEQFF.

The CDR3 spells CASSLVRGMNTEAFF. The CDR3 DNA sequence: TGTGCCAGCAGCTTAGTACGGGGAATGAACACTGAAGCTTTCTTT. This rearrangement joins TRBV11-1 to TRBJ1-1; D is unresolved. The germline gives CDR1 SGHAT, CDR2 FQDESV (reference sequence). Trimming cost V 1 base and J 0 bases, with 9 bases left between them. The CDR3 is 15 residues long.

The CDR3 DNA is TGTGCCAGCGGAGATACCTATAGCAATCAGCCCCAGCATTTT. Translating gives CASGDTYSNQPQHF. The chain combines TRBV6-2 or TRBV6-3 with TRBJ1-5; the D is unclear. The V and J ends lost 8 bases and 0 bases respectively, with 11 bases between them. Germline-derived CDR1 and CDR2 are MNHEY and SVGEGT. The CDR3 covers 14 residues.

This clonotype was observed once. V is TRBV9 and J is TRBJ2-1, with TRBD2 identical over 8 bases. Trimming cost V 2 bases and J 1 base; bases outside gene matches: 17. The CDR3 runs 20 residues. Per germline, CDR1 SGDLS and CDR2 YYNGEE. CDR3 protein: CASSVLPPHSGGPSYNEQFF. The CDR3 nucleotides read TGTGCCAGCAGCGTGCTCCCCCCGCACTCGGGGGGGCCTTCCTACAATGAGCAGTTCTTC. The variable domain in full, with the rest retrieved from reference TRBV9 and TRBJ2-1, is DSGVTQTPKHLITATGQRVTLRCSPRSGDLSVYWYQQSLDQGLQFLIQYYNGEERAKGNILERFSAQQFPDLHSELNLSSLELGDSALYFCASSVLPPHSGGPSYNEQFFGPGTRLTVL.

In its sample, this clonotype was seen a few times. The chain couples TRBV6-5 to TRBJ2-7; D is perhaps TRBD2 (7 bases). This CDR3 has 16 residues. Between the trimmed V and J ends, which lost 2 bases and 3 bases, there was a span of 17 bases. Germline-derived CDR1 and CDR2 are MNHEY and SVGAGI. The CDR3 coding sequence is TGTGCCAGCAGTTACGGGGGAGGGGGGAGGAACTACGAGCAGTACTTC. Translation: CASSYGGGGRNYEQYF.